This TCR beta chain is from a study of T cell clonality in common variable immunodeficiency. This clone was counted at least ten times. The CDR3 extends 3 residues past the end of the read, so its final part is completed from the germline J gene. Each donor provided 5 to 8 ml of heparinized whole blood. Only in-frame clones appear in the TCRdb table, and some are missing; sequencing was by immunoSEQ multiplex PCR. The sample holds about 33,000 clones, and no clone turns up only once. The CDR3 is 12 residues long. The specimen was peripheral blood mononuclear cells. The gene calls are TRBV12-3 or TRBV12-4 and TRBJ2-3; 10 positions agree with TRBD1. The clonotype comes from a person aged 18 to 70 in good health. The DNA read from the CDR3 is TGTGCCAGCAGCTGGACAGGGGGTGCG. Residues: CASSWTGGA. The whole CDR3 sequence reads CASSWTGGAQYF.